Shown below are 19 T cell receptor beta chains from a single sample sequenced in a study of blood T cell repertoires in COVID-19. The method was immunoSEQ multiplex PCR; TCRdb's version includes in-frame clones alone and lacks a portion of them. The sample lists around 200,000 clones, approximately 85% seen once, with more than 5% in the top ten. Sequenced input: PBMCs or T cells enriched from blood (not recorded which). These receptors were collected from a man in his forties or fifties who had recovered from COVID-19.

V usage is TRBV3-1 (or the pseudogene TRBV3-2) and J usage is TRBJ1-4, with D hard to call. Trimming removed 5 bases from V and 8 bases from J, with 9 bases in between. There are 12 residues in the CDR3. Germline CDR1 and CDR2: LGHDT and YNNKEL (reference sequence). The CDR3 sequence is CASSTPGEKLFF. The CDR3 DNA reads TGTGCCAGCAGCACTCCCGGGGAAAAACTGTTTTTT.

The chain recombines TRBV29-1 with TRBJ1-2; D perhaps matches TRBD1 (5 bases). This CDR3 is built from 12 residues. V gave up 1 base and J gave up 6 bases, with 9 bases separating them. Germline V gives CDR1 SQVTM, CDR2 ANQGSEA. In DNA, the CDR3 is TGCAGCGTTGAAGGGGTAGGGGATGGCTACACCTTC. It specifies CSVEGVGDGYTF.

Points on this clone: The junction shows a germline mismatch at one end, possibly a read error. The chain couples TRBV7-9 to TRBJ1-4; the D gene is possibly TRBD1 (6 bases). CDR1 is SEHNR, CDR2 FQNEAQ, per germline (reference sequence). CDR3 length: 16 amino acids. The CDR3 region has the DNA TGTGCCAGCAGCTGGGGACAAGGGGCAACTCATGAAAAACTGTTTTTT. Its protein product is CASSWGQGATHEKLFF.

The CDR3 sequence is CASSLGQGSNTEAFF. The CDR3 bases are TGTGCCAGTAGTCTAGGACAGGGATCCAACACTGAAGCTTTCTTT. The chain recombines TRBV19 with TRBJ1-1, with 8 bases aligning to TRBD1. Trimming took 5 bases from V and 2 from J; bases not matched to a gene: 7. This CDR3 is 15 amino acids long. The germline V gene encodes CDR1 LNHDA and CDR2 SQIVND (reference sequence).

The rearrangement joins TRBV10-3 to TRBJ1-2, with 9 bases identical to TRBD1. The germline V gene has CDR1 ENHRY and CDR2 SYGVKD. With V trimmed by 7 bases and J by 7 bases, 4 bases remained unmatched. The CDR3 runs 12 residues. The CDR3 coding sequence is TGTGCCATCAATACAGGGGGCTTTGGCTACACCTTC. Translating gives CAINTGGFGYTF.

The V and J genes are TRBV29-1 and TRBJ1-2; D is ambiguous. The V end was cut by 4 bases, the J end by 7 bases, with 13 bases between. CDR3 length: 12 amino acids. In germline, CDR1 is SQVTM, CDR2 ANQGSEA. The CDR3 bases are TGCAGCGTTGGCTCCGAAGTGAGTGGCTACACCTTC. This sequence encodes CSVGSEVSGYTF.

The rearrangement uses TRBV29-1 and TRBJ2-7, with D hard to call. V was pared by 2 bases and J by 2 bases, with 7 bases between. CDR3 length: 12 amino acids. CDR1 and CDR2 from the germline V gene are SQVTM and ANQGSEA. The CDR3 coding sequence is TGCAGCGTTGAACAGGCCCCCTACGAGCAGTACTTC. Residues: CSVEQAPYEQYF.

This chain connects TRBV7-9 to TRBJ1-3; 7 bases are shared with TRBD1. The junction had 14 bases not matched to a gene; V was cut back by 5 bases and J by 7 bases. The CDR3 totals 16 residues. Germline CDR1 reads SEHNR; CDR2 reads FQNEAQ (reference sequence). The CDR3 region has the DNA TGTGCCAGCAGCCCTGACAGGGTACAGACGGGGAACACCATATATTTT. Translated: CASSPDRVQTGNTIYF.

The V gene is TRBV5-1, the J gene TRBJ1-1, with D unclear. The CDR3 spans 15 residues. Germline V gene sequence: CDR1 SGHRS, CDR2 YFSETQ. V gave up 0 bases and J gave up 3 bases, with 12 bases separating them. CDR3 region: CASSLVGHLDTEAFF. CDR3 in DNA: TGCGCCAGCAGCTTGGTTGGCCATCTGGACACTGAAGCTTTCTTT.

This chain joins TRBV24-1 and TRBJ1-4; D gene unclear. This CDR3 spans 15 amino acids. Trimming took off 2 bases at V and 7 bases at J, with 13 bases between the two ends. The germline V gene encodes CDR1 KGHDR and CDR2 SFDVKD. The CDR3 loop is CATSDWVRGSEKLFF. CDR3 coding DNA: TGTGCCACCAGTGATTGGGTCCGGGGAAGTGAAAAACTGTTTTTT.

This clone was found a few times. This chain connects TRBV4-1 to TRBJ2-7; no firm D call. The V gene's germline CDR1 is MGHRA and CDR2 YSYEKL. The CDR3 consists of 15 residues. Trimming removed 5 bases from V and 3 bases from J, with 17 bases in between. DNA of the CDR3: TGCGCCAGCAGCTACCTGTCGACTGGCTTCTACGAGCAGTACTTC. Amino acids: CASSYLSTGFYEQYF.

The rearrangement joins TRBV6-5 to TRBJ1-1; D is perhaps TRBD1 (6 bases). This CDR3 contains 16 residues. Germline CDR1 and CDR2: MNHEY and SVGAGI. V gave up 2 bases and J gave up 7 bases, with 20 bases separating them. The CDR3 DNA follows: TGTGCCAGCAGTTACACCCCACGACAGGACTCCCTTGAAGCTTTCTTT. It yields the protein CASSYTPRQDSLEAFF.

This rearrangement joins TRBV29-1 to TRBJ2-2, with D unresolved. This CDR3 is built from 13 residues. Germline V gene sequence: CDR1 SQVTM, CDR2 ANQGSEA. V was pared by 6 bases and J by 3 bases, with 11 bases between. The CDR3 nucleotides read TGCAGCGTATCCCCGTCCGACACCGGGGAGCTGTTTTTT. Its protein product is CSVSPSDTGELFF.

The chain links TRBV15 to TRBJ2-7; the D is unclear. CDR1 LNHNV and CDR2 YYDKDF come from the germline V gene (reference sequence). V gave up 0 bases and J gave up 5 bases, with 5 bases separating them. The CDR3 is 12 residues long. The CDR3 DNA reads TGTGCCACCAGCAGAGAGCGGAACGAGCAGTACTTC. Its translation is CATSRERNEQYF.

V is TRBV2 and J is TRBJ2-1; 11 bases are a match to TRBD2. J gave up 7 bases and V 6 bases, and 8 bases lay outside the gene matches. The CDR3 totals 15 residues. Germline CDR1 is SNHLY and CDR2 is FYNNEI. This CDR3 reads CASRQLAGVRNEQFF. CDR3 in DNA: TGTGCCAGCAGACAACTAGCGGGAGTACGAAATGAGCAGTTCTTC.

J is TRBJ2-2 and V is TRBV6-1; D remains unclear. V shed 1 base and J shed 6 bases, with 9 bases lying between them. Germline CDR1 MNHNS, CDR2 SASEGT. The CDR3 covers 14 residues. The CDR3 nucleotides read TGTGCCAGCAGTGAAGTACTTACAGCCGGGGAGCTGTTTTTT. It codes for CASSEVLTAGELFF.

The J gene is TRBJ1-2, the V gene TRBV29-1; 12 nucleotides match TRBD1. The CDR3 is 14 residues long. V was pared by 3 bases and J by 8 bases, with 7 bases of the junction left unmatched. Looked up from germline, CDR1 is SQVTM and CDR2 is ANQGSEA. CDR3 protein: CSVERGQGAGGYTF. CDR3 sequence (DNA): TGCAGCGTTGAGAGGGGACAGGGGGCCGGGGGCTACACCTTC. Drawing the rest from reference TRBV29-1 and TRBJ1-2, the complete variable domain is SAVISQKPSRDICQRGTSLTIQCQVDSQVTMMFWYRQQPGQSLTLIATANQGSEATYESGFVIDKFPISRPNLTFSTLTVSNMSPEDSSIYLCSVERGQGAGGYTFGSGTRLTVV.

Written as DNA, the CDR3 is TGTGCCAGCAGTTCCCCAGCAGGGGGGCATGCACCCCTCCACTTT. It codes for CASSSPAGGHAPLHF. The chain recombines TRBV28 with TRBJ1-6; 7 bases are a match to TRBD1. This CDR3 is built from 15 residues. The germline V gene has CDR1 MDHEN and CDR2 SYDVKM. Trimming took 4 bases from V and 11 from J; bases not matched to a gene: 11.

The chain is built from TRBV6-5 and TRBJ2-1, with a possible D match to TRBD1 (5 bases). CDR1 and CDR2 from the germline V gene are MNHEY and SVGAGI. The CDR3 covers 14 residues. Trimming took off 6 bases at V and 7 bases at J, with 16 bases between the two ends. CDR3 sequence: CASSVTEFGNEQFF. CDR3 bases: TGTGCCAGCAGCGTGACAGAATTTGGGAATGAGCAGTTCTTC.